This note documents a single T cell receptor beta chain sequence. Assay version v3.0 of immunoSEQ was used, and it was run at survey level. TCRdb's copy holds only in-frame clones and misses some; the assay was immunoSEQ multiplex PCR. The table has about 27,000 clones, around 83% seen once. The sample comes from a study of long-term antiretroviral therapy in people with HIV. Per the germline V gene, CDR1 is SGHVS and CDR2 is FQNEAQ. This CDR3 is built from 13 residues. V lost 1 base to trimming and J lost 3 bases, with 6 bases between them. This sample comprised unsorted PBMCs, obtained 2.9 years after starting antiretroviral therapy. The rearrangement joins TRBV7-8 to TRBJ1-1, with D uncertain. The TCR originated in a man aged 45-60 years with HIV. CDR3 coding DNA: TGTGCCAGCAGCTTAGTAAGTCACACTGAAGCTTTCTTT. Translating it yields CASSLVSHTEAFF.